These T cell receptor beta chains were read from a single sample in a study of identical twins. Via MiXCR, TCRdb re-called the 5' RACE reads, giving one row per CDR3 protein. The sample contains 500,000 or so distinct CDR3 sequences, around 20% of which appear only once. The same sample was also used in a study of T cells expressing NK-cell markers.

Sequencing used CD4+ T cells sorted from blood. The receptors derive from a woman between 18 and 29 years old in good health. The CDR3 runs from the conserved cysteine through the conserved F or W. D genes are given only for firm matches. Clone sizes are given selectively: once, few, many, or a class where the clone is expanded.

CDR3nt: TGTGCCAGCAGTCCCCGGACAGGCAAGTCCACAGATACGCAGTATTTT
CDR3aa: CASSPRTGKSTDTQYF
j_gene: TRBJ2-3
abundance: -
d_gene: TRBD1
v_gene: TRBV28

CDR3nt: TGCAGTGCTAGAGATCCGGGAGGGCGGTTCTTC
CDR3aa: CSARDPGGRFF
j_gene: TRBJ2-1
abundance: -
d_gene: TRBD2
v_gene: TRBV20-1

CDR3nt: TGTGCCATCAGTGATATCAGGGAGGAACAGCCCCAGCATTTT
CDR3aa: CAISDIREEQPQHF
j_gene: TRBJ1-5
abundance: -
d_gene: -
v_gene: TRBV10-3

CDR3nt: TGCGCCAGCAGCCAATACCGGGGGAGCGAGCAGTACTTC
CDR3aa: CASSQYRGSEQYF
j_gene: TRBJ2-7
abundance: few
d_gene: -
v_gene: TRBV4-1

CDR3nt: TGCAGTGCTACGAAGGGTAGTGTCGGGGAGCTGTTTTTT
CDR3aa: CSATKGSVGELFF
j_gene: TRBJ2-2
abundance: few
d_gene: -
v_gene: TRBV20-1

CDR3nt: TGCAGTGCTAGAGATTTATTCAGGGGGCGGGAGCAGTACTTC
CDR3aa: CSARDLFRGREQYF
j_gene: TRBJ2-7
abundance: few
d_gene: TRBD1
v_gene: TRBV20-1

CDR3nt: TGTGCCTGGAGTTTGGGCGGGAGTACCCACGAGCAGTACTTC
CDR3aa: CAWSLGGSTHEQYF
j_gene: TRBJ2-7
abundance: -
d_gene: TRBD2
v_gene: TRBV30

CDR3nt: TGTGCCAGCAGCAAAACGACTAGCGGGGGGAGTAAGCAGTTCTTC
CDR3aa: CASSKTTSGGSKQFF
j_gene: TRBJ2-1
abundance: few
d_gene: -
v_gene: TRBV21-1

CDR3nt: TGTGCCAGCAGTTCCCGGACTAACACCGGGGAGCTGTTTTTT
CDR3aa: CASSSRTNTGELFF
j_gene: TRBJ2-2
abundance: many
d_gene: -
v_gene: TRBV12-3/TRBV12-4

CDR3nt: TGCGCCAGCAGCTTAATTCCGACAGGTGGGACCTATAATTCACCCCTCCACTTT
CDR3aa: CASSLIPTGGTYNSPLHF
j_gene: TRBJ1-6
abundance: few
d_gene: -
v_gene: TRBV5-1

CDR3nt: TGCGCCAGCAGCGCGACGGGGGATTCGGGCTACACCTTC
CDR3aa: CASSATGDSGYTF
j_gene: TRBJ1-2
abundance: few
d_gene: -
v_gene: TRBV5-1

CDR3nt: TGTGCCTGGAGTGTAAGGGGTAACACTGAAGCTTTCTTT
CDR3aa: CAWSVRGNTEAFF
j_gene: TRBJ1-1
abundance: many
d_gene: -
v_gene: TRBV30

CDR3nt: TGTGCCAGCAGCTTTGGCGGGGGCCCCACAGATACGCAGTATTTT
CDR3aa: CASSFGGGPTDTQYF
j_gene: TRBJ2-3
abundance: few
d_gene: -
v_gene: TRBV11-1

CDR3nt: TGTGCCAGCAGCTCCTCAAACCGGGACACCACCTACGAGCAGTACTTC
CDR3aa: CASSSSNRDTTYEQYF
j_gene: TRBJ2-7
abundance: -
d_gene: -
v_gene: TRBV7-9